These 7 T cell receptor beta chains originate from one sample sequenced in a study of cytomegalovirus exposure and HLA in healthy donors. PCR employed 60 Vbeta and 13 Jbeta primers. TCRdb's copy holds only in-frame clones and misses some; the assay was immunoSEQ multiplex PCR. The sample yields some 120,000 clones, 80% seen once. Sequencing was done on a sample of PBMCs. All receptors derive from a young man in good health and CMV-seropositive.

In DNA, the CDR3 is TGTGCCAGCACCTCCCCCGGGCGGGGCTACACAGATACGCAGTATTTT. Translating it yields CASTSPGRGYTDTQYF. The V call is TRBV7-2, the J call TRBJ2-3; perhaps TRBD2 as D (6 bases). The germline V and J ends were trimmed by 7 bases and 2 bases, with 19 bases remaining between them. CDR1 is SGHTA and CDR2 is FQGNSA in the germline V gene. This CDR3 comprises 16 residues.

This sequence joins TRBV6-6 and TRBJ2-7; D is unresolved. V shed 4 bases and J shed 7 bases, with 8 bases lying between them. The CDR3 is 11 amino acids. CDR1 is MNHNY, CDR2 SVGAGI, per germline (reference sequence). CDR3 bases: TGTGCCAGCAGTTTTGACTGGGAGCAGTACTTC. This translates into CASSFDWEQYF.

The chain uses TRBV7-7 and TRBJ2-2; 12 nucleotides line up with TRBD2. CDR3 length equals 17 residues. V was clipped by 6 bases and J by 2 bases; unmatched bases: 7. Germline V lookup: CDR1 SSHAT, CDR2 FNYEAQ (reference sequence). CDR3 amino acids: CASSPTSGGFNTGELFF. The DNA for the CDR3 is TGTGCCAGCAGTCCAACTAGCGGGGGGTTTAACACCGGGGAGCTGTTTTTT.

This clone was counted between two and nine times. The chain carries TRBV11-2 and TRBJ2-1; D gene unclear. There are 14 residues in the CDR3. V was shortened by 4 bases and J by 1 base, with 8 bases between the two germline ends. Germline lookup yields CDR1 SGHAT and CDR2 FQNNGV. Here the CDR3 reads CASSSLGSYNEQFF. CDR3 nucleotide sequence: TGTGCCAGCAGCTCCCTCGGGTCCTACAATGAGCAGTTCTTC.

In the case of this clone: This same CDR3 is encoded by further DNA sequences in the sample. The chain carries TRBV6-1 and TRBJ2-3; TRBD2 matches 15 bases. The trim removed 4 bases at V and 6 bases at J, leaving 2 bases unmatched. CDR1 MNHNS and CDR2 SASEGT come from the germline V gene. This CDR3 is built from 15 residues. CDR3 residues: CASSGTSGGADTQYF. The CDR3 coding sequence is TGTGCCAGCAGTGGGACTAGCGGGGGGGCCGATACGCAGTATTTT.

CDR3: CASSRPGTGDYEQYF. The CDR3 DNA sequence: TGTGCCAGCTCACGTCCCGGGACAGGGGACTACGAGCAGTACTTC. The gene calls are TRBV18 and TRBJ2-7; 10 nucleotides match TRBD1. The ends lost 4 bases at V and 3 bases at J; junction bases unmatched: 6. This CDR3 has 15 residues. Looked up from germline, CDR1 is KGHSH and CDR2 is LQKENI. The variable domain in full, with the rest retrieved from reference TRBV18 and TRBJ2-7, is NAGVMQNPRHLVRRRGQEARLRCSPMKGHSHVYWYRQLPEEGLKFMVYLQKENIIDESGMPKERFSAEFPKEGPSILRIQQVVRGDSAAYFCASSRPGTGDYEQYFGPGTRLTVT.

V is TRBV19 and J is TRBJ2-1; the match to TRBD2 covers 9 bases. The V gene end was trimmed by 3 bases and the J gene end by 7 bases; junction bases not matched to a gene: 16. This CDR3 has 18 residues. Germline assignment: CDR1 LNHDA and CDR2 SQIVND (reference sequence). CDR3 sequence reads: CASSMANSGGGARNEQFF. As DNA, the CDR3 is TGTGCCAGTAGTATGGCGAACTCGGGCGGGGGGGCCAGGAATGAGCAGTTCTTC.